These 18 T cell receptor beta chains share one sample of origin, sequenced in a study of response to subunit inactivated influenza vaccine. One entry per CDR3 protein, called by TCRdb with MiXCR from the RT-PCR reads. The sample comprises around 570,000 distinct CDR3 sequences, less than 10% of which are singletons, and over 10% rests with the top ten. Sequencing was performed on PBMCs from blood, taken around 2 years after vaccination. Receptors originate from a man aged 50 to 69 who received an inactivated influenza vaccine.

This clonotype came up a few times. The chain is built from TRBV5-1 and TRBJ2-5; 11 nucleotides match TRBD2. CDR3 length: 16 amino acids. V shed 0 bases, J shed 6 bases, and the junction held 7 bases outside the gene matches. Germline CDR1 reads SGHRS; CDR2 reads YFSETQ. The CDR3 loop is CASSLALAGGWKTQYF. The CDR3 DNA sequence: TGCGCCAGCAGCTTGGCTCTAGCGGGGGGTTGGAAGACCCAGTACTTC.

The CDR3 protein is CASSLGQSGNTIYF. CDR3 DNA: TGTGCCAGCAGCTTAGGGCAGTCTGGAAACACCATATATTTT. This chain connects TRBV7-9 to TRBJ1-3; D call uncertain. This CDR3 region has 14 residues. Germline V gives CDR1 SEHNR, CDR2 FQNEAQ (reference sequence). V lost 1 base, J lost 1 base, and 5 bases lay in between.

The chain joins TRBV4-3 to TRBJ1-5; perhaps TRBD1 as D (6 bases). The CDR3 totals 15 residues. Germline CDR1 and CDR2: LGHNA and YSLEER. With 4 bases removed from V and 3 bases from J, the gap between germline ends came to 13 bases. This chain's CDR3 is CASSPGHGNNQPQHF. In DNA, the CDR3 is TGCGCCAGCAGCCCGGGACATGGGAACAATCAGCCCCAGCATTTT.

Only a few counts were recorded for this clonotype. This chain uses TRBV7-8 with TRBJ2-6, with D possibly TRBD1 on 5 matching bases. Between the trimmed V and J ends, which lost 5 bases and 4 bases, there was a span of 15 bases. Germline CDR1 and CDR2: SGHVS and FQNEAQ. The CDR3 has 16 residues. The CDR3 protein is CASSPARGLGANVLTF. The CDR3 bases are TGTGCCAGCAGCCCCGCAAGGGGCTTGGGGGCCAACGTCCTGACTTTC.

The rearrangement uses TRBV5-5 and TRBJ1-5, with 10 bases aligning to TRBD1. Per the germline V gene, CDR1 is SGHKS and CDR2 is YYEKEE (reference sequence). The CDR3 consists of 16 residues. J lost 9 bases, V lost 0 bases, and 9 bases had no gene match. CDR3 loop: CASSLDTGTGAWPQHF. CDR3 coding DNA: TGTGCCAGCAGCTTGGACACCGGGACAGGGGCATGGCCCCAGCATTTT.

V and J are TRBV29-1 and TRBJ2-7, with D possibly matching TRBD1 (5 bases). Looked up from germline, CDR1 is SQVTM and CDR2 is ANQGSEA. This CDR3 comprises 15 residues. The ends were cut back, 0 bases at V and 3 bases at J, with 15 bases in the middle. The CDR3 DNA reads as TGCAGCGTTGAAGACTGGTCAGGGTCCAGCTACGAGCAGTACTTC. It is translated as CSVEDWSGSSYEQYF.

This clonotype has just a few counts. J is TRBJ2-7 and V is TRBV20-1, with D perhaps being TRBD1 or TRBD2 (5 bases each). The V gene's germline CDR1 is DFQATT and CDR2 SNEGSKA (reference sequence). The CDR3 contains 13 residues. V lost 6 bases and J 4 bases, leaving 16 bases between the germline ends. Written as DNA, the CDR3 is TGCAGTGCCCGCCGGGACGGGCGATACGAGCAGTACTTC. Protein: CSARRDGRYEQYF.

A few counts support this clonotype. The CDR3 DNA reads as TGTGCCAGCAGCCAAGAATGGGGGCTAGCTTTCTTT. Translation gives CASSQEWGLAFF. The chain recombines TRBV14 with TRBJ1-1; a weak D match, TRBD1 (6 bases). The CDR3 runs to 12 residues. Germline V CDR1 and CDR2: SGHDN, FVKESK. V shed 0 bases and J shed 10 bases, with 9 bases lying between them.

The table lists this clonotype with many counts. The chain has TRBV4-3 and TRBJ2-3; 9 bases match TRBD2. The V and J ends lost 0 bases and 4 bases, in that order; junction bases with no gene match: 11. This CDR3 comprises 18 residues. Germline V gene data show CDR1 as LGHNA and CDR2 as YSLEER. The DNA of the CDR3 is TGCGCCAGCAGCCAAGATCCCCTACTAGCGGGTAGGGCAGATACGCAGTATTTT. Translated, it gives CASSQDPLLAGRADTQYF.

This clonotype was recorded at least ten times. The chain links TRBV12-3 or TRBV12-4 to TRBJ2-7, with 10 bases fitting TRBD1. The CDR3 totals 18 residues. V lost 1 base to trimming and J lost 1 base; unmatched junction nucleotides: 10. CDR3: CASSLVWGTGEESYEQYF. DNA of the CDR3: TGTGCCAGCAGTTTAGTCTGGGGGACAGGGGAGGAGTCCTACGAGCAGTACTTC.

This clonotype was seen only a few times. CDR3 nucleotide sequence: TGTGCCAGCTCACCACCGTCGCAGGGGGGATCCGGGGAGCTGTTTTTT. Translated: CASSPPSQGGSGELFF. The rearrangement joins TRBV18 to TRBJ2-2, with D maybe TRBD1 (7 bases). Germline CDR1 and CDR2: KGHSH and LQKENI. V lost 0 bases to trimming and J lost 6 bases, with 14 bases between them. There are 16 residues in the CDR3.

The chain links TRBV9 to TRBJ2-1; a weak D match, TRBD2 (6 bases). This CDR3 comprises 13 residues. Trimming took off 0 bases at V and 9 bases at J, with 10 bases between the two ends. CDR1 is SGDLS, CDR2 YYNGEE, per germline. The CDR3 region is CASSVAIGGEQFF. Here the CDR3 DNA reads TGTGCCAGCAGCGTAGCCATCGGGGGTGAGCAGTTCTTC.

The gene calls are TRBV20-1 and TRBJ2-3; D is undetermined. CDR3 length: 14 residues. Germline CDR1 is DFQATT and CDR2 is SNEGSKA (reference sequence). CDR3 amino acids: CCASRAPSTDTQYF. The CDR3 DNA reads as TGCTGCGCGAGCCGGGCTCCTAGCACAGATACGCAGTATTTT.

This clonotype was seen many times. This CDR3 reads CASSVAPGGFDEQYF. DNA for the CDR3: TGTGCCAGCAGCGTAGCTCCAGGGGGCTTCGACGAGCAGTACTTC. The V call is TRBV9, the J call TRBJ2-7; 8 nucleotides agree with TRBD1. The germline CDR1 and CDR2 sequences are SGDLS and YYNGEE. CDR3 length equals 15 residues. V lost 0 bases to trimming and J lost 5 bases; unmatched junction nucleotides: 7.

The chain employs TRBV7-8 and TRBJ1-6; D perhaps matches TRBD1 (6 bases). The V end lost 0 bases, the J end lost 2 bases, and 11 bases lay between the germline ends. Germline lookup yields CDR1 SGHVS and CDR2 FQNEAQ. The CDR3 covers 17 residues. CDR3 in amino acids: CASSLASGAAYNSPLHF. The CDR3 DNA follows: TGTGCCAGCAGCTTAGCGTCGGGGGCGGCCTATAATTCACCCCTCCACTTT.

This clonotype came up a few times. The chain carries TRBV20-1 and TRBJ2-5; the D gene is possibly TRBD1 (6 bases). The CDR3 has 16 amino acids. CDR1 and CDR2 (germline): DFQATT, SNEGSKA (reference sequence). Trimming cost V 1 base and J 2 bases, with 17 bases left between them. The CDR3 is CSARGPLAGQQETQYF. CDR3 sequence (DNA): TGCAGTGCTAGAGGCCCCCTGGCAGGACAGCAAGAGACCCAGTACTTC.

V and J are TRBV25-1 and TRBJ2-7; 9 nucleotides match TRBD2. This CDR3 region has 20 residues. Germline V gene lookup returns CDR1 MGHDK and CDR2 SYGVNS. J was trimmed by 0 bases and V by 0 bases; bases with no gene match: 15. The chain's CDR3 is CASSEYYPRLAGKGSYEQYF. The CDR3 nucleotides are TGTGCCAGCAGTGAATATTACCCCCGGCTAGCGGGAAAAGGCTCCTACGAGCAGTACTTC.

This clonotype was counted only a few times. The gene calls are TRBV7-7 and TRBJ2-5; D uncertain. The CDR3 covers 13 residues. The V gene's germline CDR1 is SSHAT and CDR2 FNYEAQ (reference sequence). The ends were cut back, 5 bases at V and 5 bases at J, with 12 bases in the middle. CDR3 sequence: CASSPLVGETQYF. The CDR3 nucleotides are TGTGCCAGCAGCCCCTTAGTAGGGGAGACCCAGTACTTC.